A selection of T cell receptor beta chains follows, all from one sample in a study of prognosis after radiotherapy for stage I lung cancer. MiXCR was run by TCRdb on the multiplex PCR reads, yielding one entry per CDR3 protein. The sample lists some 28,000 distinct CDR3 sequences; around 30% were seen once. This specimen was PBMCs, taken before or after stereotactic body radiation therapy (not recorded which). Receptors were obtained from a donor aged 50 or older with non-small cell lung cancer. Each CDR3 is given with its conserved first and last residue. The D gene is left open where the match is weak. Some rows mark clone size as missing; the rest say once, few, many or name a class of expanded clone.

TRBJ1-2	TRBV29-1	many	.	TGCAGCGTTGCACAAGGTTATGGCTACACCTTC	CSVAQGYGYTF
TRBJ1-1	TRBV3-1	many	.	TGTGCCAGCAGTATGAAGATGAACACTGAAGCTTTCTTT	CASSMKMNTEAFF
TRBJ2-3	TRBV29-1	many	TRBD1	TGCAGCGTTGAAAAACAGGGGCACACAGATACGCAGTATTTT	CSVEKQGHTDTQYF
TRBJ1-2	TRBV6-5	many	.	TGTGCCAGCAGTTACGGGGGGAATAACTATGGCTACACCTTC	CASSYGGNNYGYTF
TRBJ2-1	TRBV27	many	TRBD2	TGTGCCAGCAGTTTGAGCGGGAGTTCCTACAATGAGCAGTTCTTC	CASSLSGSSYNEQFF
TRBJ2-2	TRBV5-5	.	.	TGTGCCAGCAGCTTGAGCACCGGGGAGCTGTTTTTT	CASSLSTGELFF
TRBJ1-2	TRBV28	many	TRBD1	TGTGCCAGCAGTTTGACAGGGGGCGGTTTAAGCTACACCTTC	CASSLTGGGLSYTF
TRBJ1-6	TRBV6-4	.	.	TGTGCCAGCAGTGACGCCCAGTCAAAATCACCCCTCCACTTT	CASSDAQSKSPLHF
TRBJ1-5	TRBV19	many	.	TGTGCCAGTAGTACGCCTCCTGGACAGCCCATGAGCAATCAGCCCCAGCATTTT	CASSTPPGQPMSNQPQHF
TRBJ2-7	TRBV12-3/TRBV12-4	many	.	TGTGCCAGCAGTTTAGATGCCATCAGCTACGAGCAGTACTTC	CASSLDAISYEQYF
TRBJ1-1	TRBV5-1	many	.	TGCGCCAGCAGCTTTTTGGGCTTCTTGAACACTGAAGCTTTCTTT	CASSFLGFLNTEAFF
TRBJ2-2	TRBV20-1	many	TRBD2	TGCAGTGCTACCCCAAACCTACTAGCGGGAGAGTCCGGGGAGCTGTTTTTT	CSATPNLLAGESGELFF
TRBJ2-5	TRBV27	many	.	TGTGCCAGCAGTTTATCCCCAGGTCGGATTAAGGAGACCCAGTACTTC	CASSLSPGRIKETQYF
TRBJ1-3	TRBV18	many	TRBD1	TGTGCCAGCTCAGCCCTCACTGACAGGGACCTTGGAAACACCATATATTTT	CASSALTDRDLGNTIYF
TRBJ2-7	TRBV25-1	many	.	TGTGCCAGCAGTGAATTAGGAAGCGAGCAGTACTTC	CASSELGSEQYF
TRBJ1-5	TRBV28	.	TRBD1	TGTGCCAGCAACTTACCCCCCCCCCTAAGCCGGACAGGGGGGATTCAGCCCCAGCATTTT	CASNLPPPLSRTGGIQPQHF
TRBJ1-5	TRBV4-2	many	TRBD1	TGTGCCAGCAGCCAAGGGGACAGGGGATATCAGCCCCAGCATTTT	CASSQGDRGYQPQHF
TRBJ2-5	TRBV28	many	TRBD2	TGTGCCAGCAGTTTGGGGGAGGGGTACCAAGAGACCCAGTACTTC	CASSLGEGYQETQYF
TRBJ1-6	TRBV20-1	many	.	TGCAGTGCTAGATCGGTGGGGAATTCACCCCTCCACTTT	CSARSVGNSPLHF
TRBJ2-2	TRBV25-1	many	TRBD2	TGTGCGGCGGGGGAGGTGACCGGGGAGCTGTTTTTT	CAAGEVTGELFF
TRBJ1-1	TRBV6-2/TRBV6-3	many	.	TGTGCCAGCAGTTACTCTCTGAACACTGAAGCTTTCTTT	CASSYSLNTEAFF
TRBJ1-1	TRBV6-2/TRBV6-3	many	.	TGTGCCAGCAGTGCTACAGGAAAGGGTTACACTGAAGCTTTCTTT	CASSATGKGYTEAFF
TRBJ1-5	TRBV2	many	TRBD1	TGTGCCAGCAGACCCCCGGGGGACAGGGGCAGCAATCAGCCCCAGCATTTT	CASRPPGDRGSNQPQHF
TRBJ2-2	TRBV5-1	.	.	TGCGCCAGCAGCTTGAGGGCCAGGGCGAACAACGGGGAGCTGTTTTTT	CASSLRARANNGELFF
TRBJ1-5	TRBV20-1	many	.	TGCAGTGCTAGAGACCTGGGTCGGAGTAGCAATCAGCCCCAGCATTTT	CSARDLGRSSNQPQHF
TRBJ2-5	TRBV12-3/TRBV12-4	.	TRBD1	TGTGCCAGCGGGACAGGGATGGGAGAGACCCAGTACTTC	CASGTGMGETQYF
TRBJ1-6	TRBV20-1	many	.	TGCAGTGCCCCGGCGGGGGGGCATTCCCTCCACTTT	CSAPAGGHSLHF
TRBJ1-4	TRBV30	many	TRBD1	TGTGCCTGGAGCCCCCGGGACAGGGGGCATGAAAAACTGTTTTTT	CAWSPRDRGHEKLFF
TRBJ2-7	TRBV11-2	.	.	TGTGTCAGCAGCTTAGGGGCGGTAGGGGCCTACGAGCAGTACTTC	CVSSLGAVGAYEQYF
TRBJ2-4	TRBV28	many	.	TGTGCCAGCAAGGGGGGAGGGGCCAAAAACATTCAGTACTTC	CASKGGGAKNIQYF
TRBJ2-2	TRBV19	.	.	TGTGCCAGTAGTGAGATAGGTGGCACCGGGGAGCTGTTTTTT	CASSEIGGTGELFF
TRBJ2-4	TRBV2	few	.	TGTGCCAGCAGTGAAAAGGAGCGTCTAGCCAAAAACATTCAGTACTTC	CASSEKERLAKNIQYF
TRBJ1-5	TRBV20-1	few	.	TGCAGTGCTAGAGATTTGGTGAGTCAGCCCCAGCATTTT	CSARDLVSQPQHF
TRBJ2-2	TRBV19	many	.	TGTGCCAGTAGTACGGGACTTTTGGGGGAGCTGTTTTTT	CASSTGLLGELFF
TRBJ2-3	TRBV20-1	many	TRBD2	TGCAGTGCTCCGAGCGGGAGGGCCCGCACAGATACGCAGTATTTT	CSAPSGRARTDTQYF
TRBJ2-6	TRBV7-9	many	.	TGTGCCAGCAGCTTAGGGACGGACTTGAGGGGGGCCAACGTCCTGACTTTC	CASSLGTDLRGANVLTF
TRBJ2-6	TRBV6-1	.	.	TGTGCCATCTCCAGAGGGGTCGGCTCTGGGACCAACGTCCTGACTTTC	CAISRGVGSGTNVLTF
TRBJ1-5	TRBV18	many	.	TGTGCCAGCTCACCACGGGGGGATCAGCCCCAGCATTTT	CASSPRGDQPQHF
TRBJ2-3	TRBV6-2/TRBV6-3	few	.	TGTGCCAGCAGTTATGGGTTCGGCACAGATACGCAGTATTTT	CASSYGFGTDTQYF
TRBJ2-1	TRBV4-1	many	TRBD1	TGCGCCAGCAGCCGTTCGGACAGGGCACCGTACAATGAGCAGTTCTTC	CASSRSDRAPYNEQFF
TRBJ1-2	TRBV7-2	many	.	TGTGCCAGCAGCTTAGTCAGACTCGGAAGCTACACCTTC	CASSLVRLGSYTF
TRBJ2-7	TRBV25-1	many	.	TGTGCCAGCAGTGAAGGGTACGAGCAGTACTTC	CASSEGYEQYF
TRBJ2-7	TRBV28	many	TRBD1	TGTGCCAGCAGTTCCCTATTGGGACAGGGGGGCGAGCAGTACTTC	CASSSLLGQGGEQYF
TRBJ2-5	TRBV15	many	.	TGTGCCACCAGCAGAGATACAGGGACCCAGTACTTC	CATSRDTGTQYF
TRBJ1-1	TRBV12-3/TRBV12-4	many	TRBD1	TGTGCCAGCAGTTTCAGGGGGTTGACTGAAGCTTTCTTT	CASSFRGLTEAFF
TRBJ1-1	TRBV28	many	.	TGTGCCAGCAGTTCCCCTTATTTAGGCTCTGAAGCTTTCTTT	CASSSPYLGSEAFF
TRBJ2-7	TRBV28	many	.	TGTGCCAGCAGTTTACAGGGTCCCTACGAGCAGTACTTC	CASSLQGPYEQYF
TRBJ2-7	TRBV5-8	many	TRBD2	TGTGCCAGCAGCTTGTTGGCGGGGAGGGCCTACGAGCAGTACTTC	CASSLLAGRAYEQYF
TRBJ1-6	TRBV19	.	TRBD1	TGTGCCAGTAGTATAAGTTTGAGACAGGGGGCGGCATTGAATTCACCCCTCCACTTT	CASSISLRQGAALNSPLHF
TRBJ1-2	TRBV30	many	.	TGTGCCTGGAGGGACAGTACCTATGGCTACACCTTC	CAWRDSTYGYTF
TRBJ2-7	TRBV7-9	many	.	TGTGCCAGCACCGTGGGAGACTTTTACGAGCAGTACTTC	CASTVGDFYEQYF
TRBJ1-4	TRBV12-3/TRBV12-4	once	TRBD1	TGTGCCAGCCCGGGACAGGGAGTCGGAAAACTGTTTTTT	CASPGQGVGKLFF
TRBJ1-2	TRBV28	many	TRBD1	TGTGCCAGCAGTAAGGGACAGACCTATGGCTACACCTTC	CASSKGQTYGYTF